These 2 T cell receptor beta chains share one sample of origin, sequenced in a study of cytomegalovirus exposure and HLA in healthy donors. Method: immunoSEQ multiplex PCR; TCRdb's copy keeps in-frame clones and lacks some. The profile shows fewer than 100,000 clones, around 90% of them singletons. The sample was PBMCs. These receptor sequences come from a man aged 25-45 years in good health and CMV-seronegative.

This chain joins TRBV27 and TRBJ1-1; 9 nucleotides match TRBD1. The CDR3 loop spans 15 amino acids. J gave up 4 bases and V 0 bases, and 3 bases lay outside the gene matches. Germline V CDR1 and CDR2: MNHEY, SMNVEV (reference sequence). CDR3 amino acids: CASSLSTGGSTEAFF. CDR3 sequence (DNA): TGTGCCAGCAGTTTATCGACAGGGGGGAGCACTGAAGCTTTCTTT.

The gene calls are TRBV18 and TRBJ2-2; 10 nucleotides match TRBD1. V was pared by 4 bases and J by 4 bases, with 3 bases of the junction left unmatched. Germline V gives CDR1 KGHSH, CDR2 LQKENI. The CDR3 contains 15 residues. CDR3 in DNA: TGTGCCAGCTCACGGGACAGGGGCGCCACCGGGGAGCTGTTTTTT. This sequence encodes CASSRDRGATGELFF.